These 25 T cell receptor beta chains were all obtained from the same sample, sequenced in a study of graft-versus-host responses after intestinal transplantation. Profiling relied on immunoSEQ multiplex PCR, and the TCRdb table lists in-frame clones only, not all of them. Among around 14,000 clones, almost 30% were seen once, and the ten largest hold approximately 4.1%. Sequencing used alloreactive CD4+ T cells from a mixed lymphocyte reaction culture, obtained before intestinal transplant. Stated subset: CFSE-low proliferating T cells sorted from approximately 6-day pre-transplant mixed lymphocyte reaction (GvH or HvG direction). These receptors all stem from a human patient who received an intestinal transplant.

This clone was picked up a small number of times. It may be a read error: a sequence one base away is much more abundant. The chain is built from TRBV5-1 and TRBJ1-2; 9 bases agree with TRBD1. The trim removed 2 bases at V and 4 bases at J, leaving 9 bases unmatched. The CDR3 covers 16 residues. CDR1 is SGHRS, CDR2 YFSETQ, per germline. DNA of the CDR3: TGCGCCAGCAGCTTCGGGACAGGGAGCTCCGTCTATGGCTACACCTTC. Translating it yields CASSFGTGSSVYGYTF.

This chain joins TRBV30 and TRBJ1-1; TRBD1 matches 9 bases. With V trimmed by 4 bases and J by 1 base, 7 bases remained unmatched. The germline gives CDR1 GTSNPN, CDR2 SVGIG (reference sequence). The CDR3 extends over 15 amino acids. In nucleotides, the CDR3 is TGTGCCTGGATCGACAGGGGGGGTAGGAACACTGAAGCTTTCTTT. The encoded protein is CAWIDRGGRNTEAFF.

In this sample, this clone turned up a few times. The V gene is TRBV7-9, the J gene TRBJ1-2, with D possibly TRBD1 on 6 matching bases. Per germline, CDR1 SEHNR and CDR2 FQNEAQ (reference sequence). The CDR3 consists of 13 residues. V lost 5 bases to trimming and J lost 7 bases, with 14 bases between them. The CDR3 region has the DNA TGTGCCAGCAGCCCCCAGGGGAACCTTGGCTACACCTTC. Its protein is CASSPQGNLGYTF. The variable domain in full, completed from reference TRBV7-9 and TRBJ1-2, reads DTGVSQNPRHKITKRGQNVTFRCDPISEHNRLYWYRQTLGQGPEFLTYFQNEAQLEKSRLLSDRFSAERPKGSFSTLEIQRTEQGDSAMYLCASSPQGNLGYTFGSGTRLTVV.

By frequency in the sample, this clone is medium-sized. V and J are TRBV19 and TRBJ1-5; maybe TRBD1 (6 bases). The CDR3 length is 14 residues. Germline CDR1 reads LNHDA; CDR2 reads SQIVND (reference sequence). Trimming shortened V by 3 bases and J by 9 bases, and 15 bases separated the two germline ends. The CDR3 here is CASSIDRWRAPQHF. The CDR3 bases are TGTGCCAGTAGTATCGACAGGTGGCGAGCGCCCCAGCATTTT. The entire variable domain, with the rest obtained from reference TRBV19 and TRBJ1-5, is as follows: DGGITQSPKYLFRKEGQNVTLSCEQNLNHDAMYWYRQDPGQGLRLIYYSQIVNDFQKGDIAEGYSVSREKKESFPLTVTSAQKNPTAFYLCASSIDRWRAPQHFGDGTRLSIL.

This clone was observed a few times. The chain is built from TRBV5-2 and TRBJ1-2. TRBV5-2 is a documented pseudogene. The CDR3 consists of 12 residues. CDR3 nucleotide sequence: TGTGCCAGCATACGAAAGACCTATGGCTACACCTTC. This codes for CASIRKTYGYTF.

This clone was seen a handful of times. The chain links TRBV27 to TRBJ1-2, with no clear D. V was shortened by 4 bases and J by 0 bases, with 12 bases between the two germline ends. Germline V gene sequence: CDR1 MNHEY, CDR2 SMNVEV (reference sequence). CDR3 length: 15 residues. Here the CDR3 DNA reads TGTGCCAGCAGTTCTGGACCGTTAGCTAACTATGGCTACACCTTC. Its translation: CASSSGPLANYGYTF.

This chain uses TRBV28 with TRBJ2-7; tentative D call: TRBD2 (5 bases). This CDR3 spans 15 amino acids. Trimming removed 7 bases from V and 3 bases from J, with 19 bases in between. The germline gives CDR1 MDHEN, CDR2 SYDVKM. The CDR3 region is CASTLTTRFDYEQYF. As DNA, the CDR3 is TGTGCCAGCACTCTGACTACCCGATTCGACTACGAGCAGTACTTC.

The sample holds a few counts of this clone. V and J are TRBV5-1 and TRBJ2-1; TRBD2 matches at 11 bases. The germline gives CDR1 SGHRS, CDR2 YFSETQ. V was clipped by 0 bases and J by 3 bases; unmatched bases: 5. The CDR3 extends over 17 amino acids. CDR3 loop: CASSLAPGTSGYNEQFF. CDR3 coding DNA: TGCGCCAGCAGCTTGGCCCCGGGGACTAGCGGCTACAATGAGCAGTTCTTC.

This clone was seen only a few times. This sequence joins TRBV7-9 and TRBJ2-3; D gene unclear. The germline V gene has CDR1 SEHNR and CDR2 FQNEAQ (reference sequence). V was shortened by 7 bases and J by 0 bases, with 14 bases between the two germline ends. The CDR3 contains 15 residues. Here the CDR3 DNA reads TGTGCCAGCACGCACCAATTAGGCAGCACAGATACGCAGTATTTT. It encodes CASTHQLGSTDTQYF.

The rearrangement links TRBV19 to TRBJ2-1; no clear D gene. V dropped 5 bases and J dropped 7 bases, with 9 bases sitting between them. CDR1 and CDR2 from the germline V gene are LNHDA and SQIVND (reference sequence). CDR3 length: 12 amino acids. CDR3 bases: TGTGCCAGTAGTCCATCAGGAAATGAGCAGTTCTTC. Protein: CASSPSGNEQFF.

In its sample, this clone was seen a few times. The V gene is TRBV5-6, the J gene TRBJ1-1, with D unclear. The V gene's germline CDR1 is SGHDT and CDR2 YYEEEE. Trimming pared 2 bases from V and 3 bases from J, leaving 11 bases between. The CDR3 is 14 residues long. CDR3 nucleotide sequence: TGTGCCAGCAGCTTTTCCCGCAGCTACACTGAAGCTTTCTTT. Translating it yields CASSFSRSYTEAFF.

The table lists this clone with a few counts. The chain joins TRBV11-2 to TRBJ1-3; D uncertain. The germline V gene has CDR1 SGHAT and CDR2 FQNNGV. V was clipped by 5 bases and J by 2 bases, with 10 bases between them. The CDR3 extends over 14 amino acids. CDR3 sequence: CASSLGITGNTIYF. CDR3 bases: TGTGCCAGCAGCCTCGGGATTACTGGAAACACCATATATTTT.

The table lists this clone with a few counts. This chain joins TRBV28 and TRBJ1-2, with unresolved D. This CDR3 comprises 13 residues. V was clipped by 3 bases and J by 8 bases, with 13 bases between them. The germline gives CDR1 MDHEN, CDR2 SYDVKM. Here the CDR3 reads CASSLGDLRGYTF. Here the CDR3 DNA reads TGTGCCAGCAGTTTGGGCGACCTAAGGGGCTACACCTTC.

The chain is built from TRBV6-6 and TRBJ2-7, with unresolved D. This CDR3 has 13 amino acids. V was cut by 4 bases and J by 2 bases, with 9 bases left in between. Germline V gene lookup returns CDR1 MNHNY and CDR2 SVGAGI (reference sequence). CDR3 loop: CASSSDGAYEQYF. CDR3 coding DNA: TGTGCCAGCAGTTCGGACGGCGCCTACGAGCAGTACTTC.

This sequence joins TRBV6-1 and TRBJ1-2; weak D call: TRBD1 (5 bases). Germline CDR1 is MNHNS and CDR2 is SASEGT. This CDR3 comprises 11 residues. V was clipped by 6 bases and J by 8 bases, with 10 bases between them. The CDR3 sequence: CASRDSTGYTF. CDR3 DNA: TGTGCCAGCAGAGACAGTACCGGCTACACCTTC.

This clone has just a few counts. A much bigger clone sits one base away, suggesting this may be a read error. This chain uses TRBV5-1 with TRBJ2-2, with TRBD1 matching over 9 bases. The CDR3 spans 15 residues. With 9 bases clipped from V and 4 bases from J, the junction kept 10 bases outside the gene matches. The germline V gene encodes CDR1 SGHRS and CDR2 YFSETQ. In DNA, the CDR3 is TGCGCCACCAGGCCGACAGGGGGGAGCACCGGGGAGCTGTTTTTT. Protein sequence: CATRPTGGSTGELFF.

This clone was recorded a few times. This rearrangement joins TRBV5-4 to TRBJ1-2; 7 bases line up with TRBD1. The CDR3 runs 17 residues. V trimming: 0 bases; J trimming: 4 bases; junction bases outside the gene matches: 12. CDR1 and CDR2 from the germline V gene are SGHNT and YYREEE (reference sequence). CDR3 DNA sequence: TGTGCCAGCAGCTTGGTGGCAGGGGGAAGTAAAAGCTATGGCTACACCTTC. Its translation is CASSLVAGGSKSYGYTF.

This clone was detected a few times. This chain links TRBV6-5 with TRBJ1-5; D not certain. This CDR3 spans 13 amino acids. Trimming shortened V by 10 bases and J by 2 bases, and 12 bases separated the two germline ends. Germline CDR1 MNHEY, CDR2 SVGAGI. CDR3 loop: CATLGWGNQPQHF. For the CDR3, the DNA is TGTGCCACCCTAGGGTGGGGCAATCAGCCCCAGCATTTT.

The chain has TRBV5-4 and TRBJ2-1, with D perhaps being TRBD1 or TRBD2 (5 bases each). The CDR3 extends over 15 amino acids. Trimming removed 5 bases at V and 5 bases at J, with 17 bases between. Germline V gene sequence: CDR1 SGHNT, CDR2 YYREEE (reference sequence). The chain's CDR3 is CASSPPTRGDNEQFF. The CDR3 nucleotides are TGTGCCAGCAGTCCACCAACTAGAGGGGACAATGAGCAGTTCTTC.

The chain uses TRBV30 and TRBJ1-4; no clear D gene. The CDR3 is 12 amino acids. The V and J ends lost 4 bases and 4 bases respectively, with 7 bases between them. From germline, CDR1 is GTSNPN and CDR2 SVGIG (reference sequence). CDR3 in amino acids: CAWTLINEKLFF. DNA of the CDR3: TGTGCCTGGACGTTGATTAATGAAAAACTGTTTTTT. The entire variable domain, with the rest obtained from reference TRBV30 and TRBJ1-4, is as follows: SQTIHQWPATLVQPVGSPLSLECTVEGTSNPNLYWYRQAAGRGLQLLFYSVGIGQISSEVPQNLSASRPQDRQFILSSKKLLLSDSGFYLCAWTLINEKLFFGSGTQLSVL.

The chain recombines TRBV28 with TRBJ2-3, with a possible D match to TRBD2 (5 bases). Trimming shortened V by 2 bases and J by 0 bases, and 9 bases separated the two germline ends. Germline V gene data show CDR1 as MDHEN and CDR2 as SYDVKM. The CDR3 extends over 15 amino acids. CDR3 residues: CASSLPGLSTDTQYF. CDR3 DNA: TGTGCCAGCAGTTTACCGGGATTAAGCACAGATACGCAGTATTTT.

The CDR3 reads CASSPGADTQYF. Here the CDR3 DNA reads TGTGCCAGCTCACCCGGGGCAGATACGCAGTATTTT. V gene TRBV18 combines with J gene TRBJ2-3; TRBD2 might be the D (5 bases). CDR3 length: 12 amino acids. V was shortened by 3 bases and J by 4 bases, with 5 bases between the two germline ends. Germline CDR1 KGHSH, CDR2 LQKENI.

Concerning this clone: A read error may produce the germline difference seen at one junction end. This specimen includes other DNA sequences encoding the same CDR3. The V call is TRBV4-1, the J call TRBJ2-7, with no clear D. CDR3 size: 13 residues. Germline CDR1 is MGHRA and CDR2 is YSYEKL. The CDR3 DNA is TGTGCCAGCAGCCAAGGACCTGTGAGCGAGCAGTACTTC. It encodes CASSQGPVSEQYF.

The chain uses TRBV4-2 and TRBJ1-2, with a weak D call TRBD1 (5 bases). The germline CDR1 and CDR2 sequences are LGHNA and YNFKEQ. CDR3 size: 14 residues. Trimming took off 1 base at V and 6 bases at J, with 12 bases between the two ends. The CDR3 DNA sequence: TGTGCCAGCAGCCAAGGGGGCAGGGAAGATGGCTACACCTTC. This encodes CASSQGGREDGYTF.

The chain has TRBV5-1 and TRBJ2-5; tentatively, D is TRBD1 or TRBD2 (5 bases each). Germline lookup yields CDR1 SGHRS and CDR2 YFSETQ. This CDR3 has 12 amino acids. V lost 4 bases, J lost 5 bases, and 9 bases lay in between. Here the CDR3 reads CASSRDPETQYF. The CDR3 coding sequence is TGCGCCAGCAGCCGGGACCCGGAGACCCAGTACTTC.